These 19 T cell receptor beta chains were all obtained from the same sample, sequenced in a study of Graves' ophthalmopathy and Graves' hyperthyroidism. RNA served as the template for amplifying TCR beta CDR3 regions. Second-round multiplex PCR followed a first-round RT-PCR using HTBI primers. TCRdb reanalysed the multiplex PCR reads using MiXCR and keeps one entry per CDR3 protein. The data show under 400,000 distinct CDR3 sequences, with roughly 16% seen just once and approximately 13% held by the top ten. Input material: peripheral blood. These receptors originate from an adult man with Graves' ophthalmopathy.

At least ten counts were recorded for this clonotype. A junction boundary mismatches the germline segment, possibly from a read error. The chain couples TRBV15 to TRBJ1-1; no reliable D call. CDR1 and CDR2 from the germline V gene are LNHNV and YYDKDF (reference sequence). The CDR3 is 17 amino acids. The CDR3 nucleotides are TGTGCCACCAGCAGAACGAGTCTGACTTCGGTGAACACTAAAGCTTTCTTT. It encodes CATSRTSLTSVNTKAFF. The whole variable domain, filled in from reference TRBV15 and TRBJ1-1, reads DAMVIQNPRYQVTQFGKPVTLSCSQTLNHNVMYWYQQKSSQAPKLLFHYYDKDFNNEADTPDNFQSRRPNTSFCFLDIRSPGLGDTAMYLCATSRTSLTSVNTKAFFGQGTRLTVV.

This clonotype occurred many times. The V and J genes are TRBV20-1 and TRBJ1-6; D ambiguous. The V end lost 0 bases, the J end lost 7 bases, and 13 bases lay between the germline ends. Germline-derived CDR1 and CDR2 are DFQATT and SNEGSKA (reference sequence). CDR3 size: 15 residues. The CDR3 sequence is CSARDTIVGNSPLHF. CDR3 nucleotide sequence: TGCAGTGCTAGAGATACGATCGTGGGCAATTCACCCCTCCACTTT.

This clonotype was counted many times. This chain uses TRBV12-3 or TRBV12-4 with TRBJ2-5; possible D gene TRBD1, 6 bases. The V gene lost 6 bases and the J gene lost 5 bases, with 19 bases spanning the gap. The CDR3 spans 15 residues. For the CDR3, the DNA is TGTGCCAGCAGACAGGACAGCGGCGGTTGGGAGACCCAGTACTTC. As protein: CASRQDSGGWETQYF.

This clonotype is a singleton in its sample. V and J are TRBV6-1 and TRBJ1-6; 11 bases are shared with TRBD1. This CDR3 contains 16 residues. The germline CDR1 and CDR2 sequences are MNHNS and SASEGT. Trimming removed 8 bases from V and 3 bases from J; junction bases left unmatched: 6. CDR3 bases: TGTGCCAGCGGGGGGACAGGGGGATTCTATAATTCACCCCTCCACTTT. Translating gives CASGGTGGFYNSPLHF.

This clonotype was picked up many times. DNA for the CDR3: TGTGCCAGCAGCTTAGTCGGGGGATCAGAGACCCAGTACTTC. Protein sequence: CASSLVGGSETQYF. This chain joins TRBV11-2 and TRBJ2-5, with D perhaps TRBD2 (6 bases). Germline loops: CDR1 SGHAT, CDR2 FQNNGV. CDR3 size: 14 residues. Trimming removed 1 base from V and 4 bases from J, with 10 bases in between.

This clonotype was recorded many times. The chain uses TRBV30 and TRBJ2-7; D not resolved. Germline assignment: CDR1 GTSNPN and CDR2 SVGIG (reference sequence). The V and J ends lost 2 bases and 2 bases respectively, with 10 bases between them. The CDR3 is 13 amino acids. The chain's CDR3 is CAWSKGSPYEQYF. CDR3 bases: TGTGCCTGGAGTAAGGGTTCGCCCTACGAGCAGTACTTC.

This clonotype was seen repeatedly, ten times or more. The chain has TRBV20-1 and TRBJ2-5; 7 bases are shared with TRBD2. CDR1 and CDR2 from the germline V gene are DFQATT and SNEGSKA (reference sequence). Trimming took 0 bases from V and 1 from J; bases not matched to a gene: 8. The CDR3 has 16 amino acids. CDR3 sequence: CSARDLSLAVQETQYF. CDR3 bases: TGCAGTGCTAGAGATCTCTCCCTAGCGGTCCAAGAGACCCAGTACTTC.

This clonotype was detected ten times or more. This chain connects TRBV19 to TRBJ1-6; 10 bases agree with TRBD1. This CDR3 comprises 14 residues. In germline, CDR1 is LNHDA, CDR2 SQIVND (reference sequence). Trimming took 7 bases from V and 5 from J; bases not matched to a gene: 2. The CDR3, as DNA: TGTGCCAGTATTGGGACAGGGGATAATTCACCCCTCCACTTT. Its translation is CASIGTGDNSPLHF. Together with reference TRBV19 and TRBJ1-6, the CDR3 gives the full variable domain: DGGITQSPKYLFRKEGQNVTLSCEQNLNHDAMYWYRQDPGQGLRLIYYSQIVNDFQKGDIAEGYSVSREKKESFPLTVTSAQKNPTAFYLCASIGTGDNSPLHFGNGTRLTVT.

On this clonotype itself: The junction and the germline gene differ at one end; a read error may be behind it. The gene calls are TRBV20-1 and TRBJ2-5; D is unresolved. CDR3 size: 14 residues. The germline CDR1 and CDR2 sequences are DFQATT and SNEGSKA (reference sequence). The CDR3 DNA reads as TGCAGTGCTAGTGAGGCCACGTTCCAAGAGACACAGTACTTC. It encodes CSASEATFQETQYF.

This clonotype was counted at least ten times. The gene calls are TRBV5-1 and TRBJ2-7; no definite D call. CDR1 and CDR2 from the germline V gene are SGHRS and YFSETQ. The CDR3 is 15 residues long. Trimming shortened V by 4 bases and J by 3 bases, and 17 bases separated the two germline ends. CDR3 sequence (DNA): TGCGCCAGCAGCATTTCAGAACGGCATTTCTACGAGCAGTACTTC. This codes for CASSISERHFYEQYF.

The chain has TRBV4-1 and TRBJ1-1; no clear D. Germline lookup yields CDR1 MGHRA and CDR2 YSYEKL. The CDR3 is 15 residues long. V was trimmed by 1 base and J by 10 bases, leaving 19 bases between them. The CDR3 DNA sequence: TGCGCCAGCAGCCAAGGTTTGAGTGACACCTCCGCAGCTTTCTTT. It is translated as CASSQGLSDTSAAFF.

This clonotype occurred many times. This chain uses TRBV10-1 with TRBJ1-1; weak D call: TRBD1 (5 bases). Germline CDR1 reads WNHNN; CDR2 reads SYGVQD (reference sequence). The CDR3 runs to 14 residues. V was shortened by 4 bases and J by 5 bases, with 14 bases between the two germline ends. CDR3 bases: TGCGCCAGCAGTGGTTGGACCAGGGAGACTGAAGCTTTCTTT. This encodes CASSGWTRETEAFF.

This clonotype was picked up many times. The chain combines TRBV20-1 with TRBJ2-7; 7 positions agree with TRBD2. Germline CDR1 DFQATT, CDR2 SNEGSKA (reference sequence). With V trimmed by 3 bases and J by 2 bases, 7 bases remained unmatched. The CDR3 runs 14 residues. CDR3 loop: CSASGLADPYEQYF. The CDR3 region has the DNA TGCAGTGCTAGTGGGCTAGCGGACCCCTACGAGCAGTACTTC.

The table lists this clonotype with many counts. This CDR3 reads CASSRGLAYTGELFF. CDR3 nucleotides: TGTGCCAGCAGCCGGGGGTTAGCGTATACCGGGGAGCTGTTTTTT. V gene TRBV2 combines with J gene TRBJ2-2; D possibly corresponds to TRBD2 (6 bases). The CDR3 spans 15 residues. V was pared by 6 bases and J by 5 bases, with 16 bases between. The V gene's germline CDR1 is SNHLY and CDR2 FYNNEI.

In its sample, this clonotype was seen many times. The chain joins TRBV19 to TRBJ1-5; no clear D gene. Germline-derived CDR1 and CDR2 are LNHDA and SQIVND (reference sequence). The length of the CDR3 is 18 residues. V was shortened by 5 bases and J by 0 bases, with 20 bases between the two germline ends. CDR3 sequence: CASSPRIIGGYSNQPQHF. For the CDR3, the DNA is TGTGCCAGTAGTCCGCGAATTATTGGAGGCTATAGCAATCAGCCCCAGCATTTT.

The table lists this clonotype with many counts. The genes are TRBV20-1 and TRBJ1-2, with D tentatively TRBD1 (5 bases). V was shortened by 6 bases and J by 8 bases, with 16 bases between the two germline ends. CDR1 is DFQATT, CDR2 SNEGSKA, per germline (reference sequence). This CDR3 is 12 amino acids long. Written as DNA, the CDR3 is TGCAGTGCGAGACCCCCAGGGCACGGCTACACCTTC. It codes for CSARPPGHGYTF.

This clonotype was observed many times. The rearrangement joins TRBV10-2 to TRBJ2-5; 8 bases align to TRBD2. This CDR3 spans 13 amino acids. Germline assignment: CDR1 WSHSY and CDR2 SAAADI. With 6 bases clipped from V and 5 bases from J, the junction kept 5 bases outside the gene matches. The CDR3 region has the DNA TGCGCCAGCAGGGGACTAGAGTTCGAGACCCAGTACTTC. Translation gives CASRGLEFETQYF.

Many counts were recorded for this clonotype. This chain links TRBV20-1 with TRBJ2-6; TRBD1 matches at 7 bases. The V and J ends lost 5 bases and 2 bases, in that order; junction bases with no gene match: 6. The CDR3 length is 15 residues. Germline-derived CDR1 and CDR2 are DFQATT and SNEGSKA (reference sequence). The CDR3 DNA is TGCAGTGCTCCACGACAGGGAGCTGGGGCCAACGTCCTGACTTTC. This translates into CSAPRQGAGANVLTF.

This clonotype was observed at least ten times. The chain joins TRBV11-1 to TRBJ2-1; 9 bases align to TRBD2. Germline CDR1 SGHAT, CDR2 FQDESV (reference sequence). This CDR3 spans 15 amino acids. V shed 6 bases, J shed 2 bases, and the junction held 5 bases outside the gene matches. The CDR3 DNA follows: TGTGCCAGCAGTCCTAGCGGGATACCCTACAATGAGCAGTTCTTC. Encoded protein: CASSPSGIPYNEQFF. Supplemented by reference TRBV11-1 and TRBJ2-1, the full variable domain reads EAEVAQSPRYKITEKSQAVAFWCDPISGHATLYWYRQILGQGPELLVQFQDESVVDDSQLPKDRFSAERLKGVDSTLKIQPAELGDSAMYLCASSPSGIPYNEQFFGPGTRLTVL.